This T cell receptor (beta chain) was documented in a study of T cells expressing NK-cell markers. As regards this clonotype: The antigen remains undetermined.

Study-level points and caveats: Dominant NKG2C+ clonotypes in five to seven donors made up roughly 1.0-7.0% of CD8+ T cells. There were a few donors in whom these clonotypes also led the CD3+CD56-NKG2C+ fraction.

Germline assignment: CDR1 LNHDA and CDR2 SQIVND (reference sequence). The CDR3 contains 20 residues. Production of TCR beta cDNA relied on 5'RACE template switching with UMIs. TCRdb derives one entry per CDR3 protein from the 5' RACE reads, leaving out DNA. The ten most abundant clones cover around 0.4% of a sample with roughly 280,000 distinct CDR3 sequences. Sequences were obtained from blood T cells: a sorted CD56 or NKG2C T cell subset, CD4+ or CD8+ T cells, or bulk PBMC T cells (not recorded which). The chain recombines TRBV19 with TRBJ2-1; TCRdb designates TRBD2, a call that cannot be tested without DNA. This clonotype was obtained from a man between 18 and 29 years old in good health. This chain's CDR3 is CASSIGPSGRSRPSYNEQFF.